This TCR beta chain was sequenced for a study of T cells in narcolepsy. Study-wide context: Healthy controls were enrolled alongside patients with narcolepsy type 1 or type 2. Study-wide results and limits: No autoreactive T cell clone sequences appeared in some memory CD4+ repertoires. Reportedly, autoreactive clonotypes were serially detected in patients' blood but not controls'. HCRT-specific and TRIB2-specific autoreactive clonotypes appeared among same-patient CSF and blood CD4+ clonotypes.

The CDR3 length is 16 residues. V was clipped by 5 bases and J by 0 bases, with 16 bases between them. The germline gives CDR1 SGDLS, CDR2 YYNGEE. For this clone: Its antigen is unidentified.

Repertoires were generated with immunoSEQ multiplex PCR, while TCRdb's copy carries only in-frame clones and drops some. The top ten clones hold more than 0.75% of a sample with under 35,000 clones, roughly 86% of them seen once. The sequence derives from a human donor in good health. The material sequenced was memory (CD45RA-) CD4+ T cells from blood. This chain connects TRBV9 to TRBJ2-3, with D possibly matching TRBD1 (5 bases). The CDR3 DNA reads TGTGCCAGCAGTCATGACAGCCGAGCTAGCACAGATACGCAGTATTTT. This sequence encodes CASSHDSRASTDTQYF. Together with reference TRBV9 and TRBJ2-3, the CDR3 gives the full variable domain: DSGVTQTPKHLITATGQRVTLRCSPRSGDLSVYWYQQSLDQGLQFLIQYYNGEERAKGNILERFSAQQFPDLHSELNLSSLELGDSALYFCASSHDSRASTDTQYFGPGTRLTVL.